The next 7 T cell receptor beta chains were all read from a single sample in a study of blood T cell repertoires in COVID-19. The method was immunoSEQ multiplex PCR; TCRdb's version includes in-frame clones alone and lacks a portion of them. The sample contains some 70,000 clones, around 90% of which appear only once. What was sequenced was peripheral blood. All receptors come from a woman at least 80 years old with active COVID-19.

This chain connects TRBV20-1 to TRBJ1-5; 7 nucleotides agree with TRBD1. V lost 3 bases and J lost 5; bases outside the gene matches: 4. The CDR3 is 13 amino acids. Germline CDR1 reads DFQATT; CDR2 reads SNEGSKA (reference sequence). CDR3 DNA sequence: TGCAGTGCTAGTCCAACAGGGGATCAGCCCCAGCATTTT. Its protein product is CSASPTGDQPQHF.

The V call is TRBV10-3, the J call TRBJ2-3, with 10 bases that match TRBD1. The CDR3 has 14 amino acids. Per germline, CDR1 ENHRY and CDR2 SYGVKD. Unmatched junction bases numbered 5, after V lost 7 bases and J lost 4 bases. CDR3 in amino acids: CAITLDRGADTQYF. CDR3 sequence (DNA): TGTGCCATCACCCTGGACAGGGGGGCAGATACGCAGTATTTT.

This chain connects TRBV28 to TRBJ2-1; a weak D match, TRBD2 (5 bases). This CDR3 region has 16 residues. CDR1 MDHEN and CDR2 SYDVKM come from the germline V gene. Between the trimmed V and J ends, which lost 6 bases and 9 bases, there was a span of 24 bases. The CDR3 reads CASSPLDLGMGGEQFF. The CDR3 DNA reads as TGTGCCAGCAGCCCTTTGGACTTAGGAATGGGTGGTGAGCAGTTCTTC.

J is TRBJ2-4 and V is TRBV5-1; a weak D match, TRBD2 (5 bases). There are 14 residues in the CDR3. Trimming took 0 bases from V and 6 from J, leaving 10 bases between them. CDR1 and CDR2 (germline): SGHRS, YFSETQ. CDR3 residues: CASSLEPGRNIQYF. In nucleotides, the CDR3 is TGCGCCAGCAGCTTGGAGCCGGGAAGAAACATTCAGTACTTC.

V usage is TRBV7-2 and J usage is TRBJ2-7; D is uncertain. Trimming stripped 7 bases from V and 1 base from J, with 11 bases between. This CDR3 comprises 13 residues. From germline, CDR1 is SGHTA and CDR2 FQGNSA. The CDR3 is CASTRERSYEQYF. CDR3 nucleotide sequence: TGTGCCAGCACTCGCGAGAGATCCTACGAGCAGTACTTC.

The V and J genes are TRBV7-2 and TRBJ2-1, with 8 bases that match TRBD1. From germline, CDR1 is SGHTA and CDR2 FQGNSA. Trimming removed 5 bases from V and 0 bases from J; junction bases left unmatched: 12. This CDR3 contains 18 residues. The CDR3, as DNA: TGTGCCAGCAGCCCCAGGGGGCGCGGCCAACACTCCTACAATGAGCAGTTCTTC. Its protein product is CASSPRGRGQHSYNEQFF.

The chain combines TRBV5-4 with TRBJ1-3; D gene unclear. The CDR3 runs to 16 residues. V lost 1 base to trimming and J lost 3 bases, with 14 bases between them. Germline CDR1 and CDR2: SGHNT and YYREEE (reference sequence). The DNA for the CDR3 is TGTGCCAGCAGCTTGTCCCTGGGGAGGAGTGGAAACACCATATATTTT. Its protein product is CASSLSLGRSGNTIYF.